This paragraph covers one T cell receptor (beta chain) sequence. Sequencing used immunoSEQ multiplex PCR; TCRdb keeps in-frame clones, though not all of them. The sample holds about 120,000 clones; roughly 90% are singletons and the top ten take 14%. This record comes from a study of T cell responses to AZD1222 COVID-19 vaccine. The germline gives CDR1 MDHEN, CDR2 SYDVKM. The V end lost 2 bases, the J end lost 0 bases, and 11 bases lay between the germline ends. The CDR3 consists of 17 residues. The sequenced sample was peripheral blood, obtained on day 0 of AZD1222 vaccination. The clonotype was recovered from an adult in good health. This chain links TRBV28 with TRBJ2-6; unclear D gene. The CDR3 sequence is CASSLTPVNSGANVLTF. The CDR3 DNA sequence: TGTGCCAGCAGTTTAACACCAGTGAACTCTGGGGCCAACGTCCTGACTTTC.